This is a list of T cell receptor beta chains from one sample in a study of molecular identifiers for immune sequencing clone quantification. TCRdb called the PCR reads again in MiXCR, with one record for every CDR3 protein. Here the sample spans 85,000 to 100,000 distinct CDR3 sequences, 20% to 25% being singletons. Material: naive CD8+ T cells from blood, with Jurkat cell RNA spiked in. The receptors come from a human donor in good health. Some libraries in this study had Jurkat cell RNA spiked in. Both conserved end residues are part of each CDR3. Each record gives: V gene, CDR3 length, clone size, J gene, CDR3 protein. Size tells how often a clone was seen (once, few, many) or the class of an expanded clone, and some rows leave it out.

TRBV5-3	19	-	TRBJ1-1	CASSLGRDAFPGLNTEAFF
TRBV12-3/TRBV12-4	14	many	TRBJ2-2	CASSSGGYTGELFF
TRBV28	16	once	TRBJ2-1	CASSLPRLDTYNEQFF
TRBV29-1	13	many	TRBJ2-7	CSVGQDSSYEQYF
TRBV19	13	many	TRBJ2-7	CASSIARSYEQYF
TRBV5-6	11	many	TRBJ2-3	CASSVTDTQYF
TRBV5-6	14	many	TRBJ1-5	CASSLGGGSQPQHF
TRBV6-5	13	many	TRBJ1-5	CASSLGQNQPQHF
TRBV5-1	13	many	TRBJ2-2	CASSLVSAGELFF
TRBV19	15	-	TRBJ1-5	CASAAGGRSNQPQHF
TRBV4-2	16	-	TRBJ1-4	CASSRIPDATNEKLFF
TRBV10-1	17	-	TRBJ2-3	CASSDPPVGQGTGTQYF
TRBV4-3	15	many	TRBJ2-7	CASSQERSGYYEQYF
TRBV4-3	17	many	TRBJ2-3	CASSQGGQGQLTDTQYF
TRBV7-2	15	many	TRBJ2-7	CASSPGTGGSYEQYF
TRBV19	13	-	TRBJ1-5	CASSTGQYQPQHF
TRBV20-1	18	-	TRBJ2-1	CSARGLAGGINPYNEQFF
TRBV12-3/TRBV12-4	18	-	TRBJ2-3	CASSPEYLSGGGTDTQYF
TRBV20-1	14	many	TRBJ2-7	CSADPGQGSDEQYF
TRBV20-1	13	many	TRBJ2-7	CSAKGGHSYEQYF
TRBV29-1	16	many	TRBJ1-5	CSVEETGKDSNQPQHF
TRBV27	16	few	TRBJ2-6	CASSLSPGAGANVLTF
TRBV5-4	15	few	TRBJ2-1	CASSFGTSVYNEQFF
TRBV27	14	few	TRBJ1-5	CASSLSTGLGPQHF
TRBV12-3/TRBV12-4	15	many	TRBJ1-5	CASSGPDRGNQPQHF
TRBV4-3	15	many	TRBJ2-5	CASSHGLAMEETQYF
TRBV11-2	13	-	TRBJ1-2	CASSSLDREGYTF
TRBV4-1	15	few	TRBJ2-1	CASSQNRETYNEQFF
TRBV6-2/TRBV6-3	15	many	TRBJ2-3	CASSPGQGITDTQYF
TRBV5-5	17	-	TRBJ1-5	CASSLGVTGDWHQPQHF
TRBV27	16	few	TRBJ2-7	CASSLSGVTGNYEQYF
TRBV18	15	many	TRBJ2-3	CASHDRASSTDTQYF
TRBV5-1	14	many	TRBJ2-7	CASSLGAGPYEQYF
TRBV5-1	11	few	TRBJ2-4	CASSGGQGEYF
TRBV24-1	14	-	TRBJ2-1	CATSATGTSDEQFF
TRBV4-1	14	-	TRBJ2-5	CASSQIGTRGTQYF
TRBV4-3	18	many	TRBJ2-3	CASSQDYTAGGSTDTQYF
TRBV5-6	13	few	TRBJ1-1	CASSPPGETEAFF
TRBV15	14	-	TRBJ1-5	CATAGYIGNQPQHF
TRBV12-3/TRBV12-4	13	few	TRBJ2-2	CASSRTNTGELFF
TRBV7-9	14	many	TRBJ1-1	CASSSDRENTEAFF
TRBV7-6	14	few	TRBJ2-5	CASSLFLGQETQYF
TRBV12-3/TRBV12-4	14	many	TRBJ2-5	CASSSDRVYETQYF
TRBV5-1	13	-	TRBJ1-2	CASSFAGADGYTF
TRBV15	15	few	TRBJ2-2	CATSRERGDTGELFF
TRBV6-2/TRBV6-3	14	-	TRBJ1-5	CASSLTVTGQPQHF